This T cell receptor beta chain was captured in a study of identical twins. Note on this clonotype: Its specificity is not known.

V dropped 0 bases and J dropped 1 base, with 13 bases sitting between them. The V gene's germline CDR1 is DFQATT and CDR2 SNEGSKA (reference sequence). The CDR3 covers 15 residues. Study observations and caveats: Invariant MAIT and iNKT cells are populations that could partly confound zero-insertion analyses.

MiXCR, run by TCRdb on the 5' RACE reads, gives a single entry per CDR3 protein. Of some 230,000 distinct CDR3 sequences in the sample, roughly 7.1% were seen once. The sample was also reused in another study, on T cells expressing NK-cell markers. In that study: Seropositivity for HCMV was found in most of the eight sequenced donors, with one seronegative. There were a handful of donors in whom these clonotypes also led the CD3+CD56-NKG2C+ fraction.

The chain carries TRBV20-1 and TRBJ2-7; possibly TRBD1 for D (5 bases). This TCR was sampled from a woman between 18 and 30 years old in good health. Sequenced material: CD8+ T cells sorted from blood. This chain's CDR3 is CSARDLRGESYEQYF. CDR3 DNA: TGCAGTGCTAGAGATTTAAGGGGCGAATCCTACGAGCAGTACTTC.